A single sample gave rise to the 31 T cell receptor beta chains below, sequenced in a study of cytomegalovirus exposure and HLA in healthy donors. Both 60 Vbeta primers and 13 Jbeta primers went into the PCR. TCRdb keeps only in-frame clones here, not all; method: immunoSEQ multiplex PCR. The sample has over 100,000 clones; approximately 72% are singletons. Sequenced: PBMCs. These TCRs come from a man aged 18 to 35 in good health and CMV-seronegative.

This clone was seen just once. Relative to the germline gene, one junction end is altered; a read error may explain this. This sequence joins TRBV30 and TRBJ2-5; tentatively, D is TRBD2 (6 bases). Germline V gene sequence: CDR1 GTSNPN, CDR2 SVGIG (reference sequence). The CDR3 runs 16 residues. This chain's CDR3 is CAGSSPRAGPQETQYF. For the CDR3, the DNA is TGTGCCGGGAGTTCCCCGCGCGCGGGGCCCCAAGAGACCCAGTACTTC.

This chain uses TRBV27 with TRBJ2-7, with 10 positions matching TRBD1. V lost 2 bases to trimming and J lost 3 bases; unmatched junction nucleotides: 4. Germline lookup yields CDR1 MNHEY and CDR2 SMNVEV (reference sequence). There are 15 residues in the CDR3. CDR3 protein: CASSLRDRGFYEQYF. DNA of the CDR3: TGTGCCAGCAGTTTAAGGGACAGGGGATTCTACGAGCAGTACTTC.

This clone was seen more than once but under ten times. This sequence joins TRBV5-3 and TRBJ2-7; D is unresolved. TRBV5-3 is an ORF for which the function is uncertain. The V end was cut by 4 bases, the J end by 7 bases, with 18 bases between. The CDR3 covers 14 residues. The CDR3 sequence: CARSRWASLWEQYF. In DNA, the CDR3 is TGTGCCAGAAGCCGCTGGGCCTCGCTGTGGGAGCAGTACTTC.

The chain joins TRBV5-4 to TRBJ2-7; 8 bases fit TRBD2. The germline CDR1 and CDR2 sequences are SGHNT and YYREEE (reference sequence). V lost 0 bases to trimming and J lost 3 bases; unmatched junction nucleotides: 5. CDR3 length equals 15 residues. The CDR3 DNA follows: TGTGCCAGCAGCTTGGATAGTAGCGGGAACTACGAGCAGTACTTC. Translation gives CASSLDSSGNYEQYF.

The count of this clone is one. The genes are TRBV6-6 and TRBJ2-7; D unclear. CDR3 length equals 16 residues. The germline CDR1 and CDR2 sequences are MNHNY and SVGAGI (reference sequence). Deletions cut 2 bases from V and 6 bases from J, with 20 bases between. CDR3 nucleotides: TGTGCCAGCAGTTACGTGGCCAAGACTCTTCCAATCGAGCAGTACTTC. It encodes CASSYVAKTLPIEQYF.

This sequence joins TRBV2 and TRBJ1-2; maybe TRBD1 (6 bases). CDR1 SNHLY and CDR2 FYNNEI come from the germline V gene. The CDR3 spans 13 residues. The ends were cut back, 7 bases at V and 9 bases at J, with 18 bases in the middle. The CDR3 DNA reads TGTGCCAGCACGCAGGGACACGTTAAAAGCTACACCTTC. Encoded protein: CASTQGHVKSYTF.

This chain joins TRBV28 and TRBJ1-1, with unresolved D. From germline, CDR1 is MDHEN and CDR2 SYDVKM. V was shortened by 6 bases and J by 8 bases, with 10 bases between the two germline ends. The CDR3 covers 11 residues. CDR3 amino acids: CASRTNFEAFF. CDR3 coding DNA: TGTGCCAGCAGGACTAACTTCGAAGCTTTCTTT.

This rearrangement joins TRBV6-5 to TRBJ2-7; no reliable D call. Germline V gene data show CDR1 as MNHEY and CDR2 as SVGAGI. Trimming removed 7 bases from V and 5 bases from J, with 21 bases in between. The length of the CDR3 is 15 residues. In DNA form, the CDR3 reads TGTGCCAGCATCTCCGTCGCGGCTGGCCTCAACGAGCAGTACTTC. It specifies CASISVAAGLNEQYF.

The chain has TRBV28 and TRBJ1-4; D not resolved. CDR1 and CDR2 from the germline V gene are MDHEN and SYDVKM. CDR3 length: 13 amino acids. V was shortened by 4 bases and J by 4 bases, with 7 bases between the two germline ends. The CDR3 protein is CASSSYYNEKLFF. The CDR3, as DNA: TGTGCCAGCAGTTCATACTATAATGAAAAACTGTTTTTT. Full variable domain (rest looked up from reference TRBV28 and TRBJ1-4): DVKVTQSSRYLVKRTGEKVFLECVQDMDHENMFWYRQDPGLGLRLIYFSYDVKMKEKGDIPEGYSVSREKKERFSLILESASTNQTSMYLCASSSYYNEKLFFGSGTQLSVL.

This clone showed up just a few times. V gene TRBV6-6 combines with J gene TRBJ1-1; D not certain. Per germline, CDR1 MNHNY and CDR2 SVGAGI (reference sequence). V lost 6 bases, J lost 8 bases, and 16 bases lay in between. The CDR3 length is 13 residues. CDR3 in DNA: TGTGCCAGCAGCCGCCCCCGGGAGGAAGAAGCTTTCTTT. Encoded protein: CASSRPREEEAFF.

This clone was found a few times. CDR3 DNA: TGTGCCATCAGCCCCGGACGGGGATATGGCTACACCTTC. Protein: CAISPGRGYGYTF. The V gene is TRBV10-3, the J gene TRBJ1-2; D unclear. The V end lost 6 bases, the J end lost 5 bases, and 13 bases lay between the germline ends. The CDR3 sequence is 13 residues long. Per germline, CDR1 ENHRY and CDR2 SYGVKD.

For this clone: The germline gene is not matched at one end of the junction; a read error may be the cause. In DNA, the CDR3 is TGTGCCAGCACCCAAGGGGGACTAGCTCGAGGCTGGGTCTTC. This gives the protein CASTQGGLARGWVF. The J gene is TRBJ2-1, the V gene TRBV28; 9 nucleotides align to TRBD2. The CDR3 runs to 14 residues. Germline CDR1 and CDR2: MDHEN and SYDVKM. The variable domain in full, with the rest retrieved from reference TRBV28 and TRBJ2-1, is DVKVTQSSRYLVKRTGEKVFLECVQDMDHENMFWYRQDPGLGLRLIYFSYDVKMKEKGDIPEGYSVSREKKERFSLILESASTNQTSMYLCASTQGGLARGWVFGPGTRLTVL.

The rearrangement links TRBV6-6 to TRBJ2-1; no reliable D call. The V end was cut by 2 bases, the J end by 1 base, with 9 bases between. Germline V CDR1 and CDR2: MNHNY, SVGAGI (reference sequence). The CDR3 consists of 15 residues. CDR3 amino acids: CASSYPASSYNEQFF. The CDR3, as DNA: TGTGCCAGCAGTTACCCAGCGTCGTCCTACAATGAGCAGTTCTTC.

The CDR3 region has the DNA TGTGCCAGCAGCTCGGGGAGCCACAGGGGTGGGCAGCCCCAGCATTTT. This codes for CASSSGSHRGGQPQHF. This chain joins TRBV7-8 and TRBJ1-5, with TRBD1 matching over 7 bases. J lost 7 bases, V lost 4 bases, and 13 bases had no gene match. There are 16 residues in the CDR3. The V gene's germline CDR1 is SGHVS and CDR2 FQNEAQ.

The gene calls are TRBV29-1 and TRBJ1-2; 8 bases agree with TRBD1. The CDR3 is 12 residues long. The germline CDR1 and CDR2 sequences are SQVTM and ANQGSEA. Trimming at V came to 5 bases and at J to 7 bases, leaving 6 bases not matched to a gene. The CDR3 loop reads CSVRTGRCGYTF. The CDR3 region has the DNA TGCAGCGTTCGGACAGGGCGCTGTGGCTACACCTTC.

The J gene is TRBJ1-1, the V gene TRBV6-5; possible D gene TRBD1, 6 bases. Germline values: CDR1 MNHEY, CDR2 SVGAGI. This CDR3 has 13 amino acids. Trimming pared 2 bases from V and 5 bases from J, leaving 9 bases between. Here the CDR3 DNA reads TGTGCCAGCAGTTACAGGGGGAGTACTGAAGCTTTCTTT. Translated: CASSYRGSTEAFF.

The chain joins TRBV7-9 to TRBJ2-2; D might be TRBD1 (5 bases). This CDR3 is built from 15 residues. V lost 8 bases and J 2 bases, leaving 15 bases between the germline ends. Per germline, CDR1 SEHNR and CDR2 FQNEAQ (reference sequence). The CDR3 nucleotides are TGTGCCAGCCTCTTAACAGACAGCAACACCGGGGAGCTGTTTTTT. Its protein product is CASLLTDSNTGELFF.

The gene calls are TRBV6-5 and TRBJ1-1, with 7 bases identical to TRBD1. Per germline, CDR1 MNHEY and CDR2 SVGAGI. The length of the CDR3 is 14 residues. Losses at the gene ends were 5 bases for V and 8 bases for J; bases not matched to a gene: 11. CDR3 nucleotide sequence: TGTGCCAGCAGTCCGGGACAGTCAATAAGGGAAGCTTTCTTT. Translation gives CASSPGQSIREAFF.

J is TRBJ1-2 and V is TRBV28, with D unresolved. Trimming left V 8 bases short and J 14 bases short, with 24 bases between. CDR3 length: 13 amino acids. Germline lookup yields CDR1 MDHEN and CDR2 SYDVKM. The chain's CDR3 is CASQLPGVEVYTF. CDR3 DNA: TGTGCCAGCCAATTACCGGGAGTGGAGGTCTATACCTTC.

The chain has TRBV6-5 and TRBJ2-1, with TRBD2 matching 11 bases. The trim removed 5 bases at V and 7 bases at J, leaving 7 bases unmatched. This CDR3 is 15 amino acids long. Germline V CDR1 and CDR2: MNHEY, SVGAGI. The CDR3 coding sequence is TGTGCCAGCAGTCGAGGGACTAGCGGCGGGAATGAGCAGTTCTTC. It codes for CASSRGTSGGNEQFF.

The CDR3 nucleotides read TGCGCCAGCAGCCAAGATCCCAGGTACACTGAAGCTTTCTTT. It specifies CASSQDPRYTEAFF. This chain connects TRBV4-3 to TRBJ1-1; the D is unclear. Germline V gene lookup returns CDR1 LGHNA and CDR2 YSLEER. CDR3 length: 14 amino acids. Trimming took 0 bases from V and 3 from J, leaving 8 bases between them.

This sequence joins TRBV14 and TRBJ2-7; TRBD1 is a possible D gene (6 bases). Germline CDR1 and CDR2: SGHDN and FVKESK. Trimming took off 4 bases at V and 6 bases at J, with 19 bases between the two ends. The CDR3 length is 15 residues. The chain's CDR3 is CASSLQGRVIPEQYF. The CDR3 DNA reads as TGTGCCAGCAGCCTACAGGGCCGAGTCATCCCCGAGCAGTACTTC.

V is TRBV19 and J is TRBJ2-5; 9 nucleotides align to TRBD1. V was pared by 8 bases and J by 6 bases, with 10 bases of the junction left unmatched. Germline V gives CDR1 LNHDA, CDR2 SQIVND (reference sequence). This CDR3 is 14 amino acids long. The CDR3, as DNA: TGTGCCAGTTCAACCGGGACAGGGTGGCAGACCCAGTACTTC. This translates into CASSTGTGWQTQYF.

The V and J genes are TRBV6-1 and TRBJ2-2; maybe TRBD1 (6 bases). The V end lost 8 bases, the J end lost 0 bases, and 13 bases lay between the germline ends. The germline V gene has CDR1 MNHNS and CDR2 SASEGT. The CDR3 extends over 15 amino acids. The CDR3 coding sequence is TGTGCCAGCCATCTTGACAGGTCGAACACCGGGGAGCTGTTTTTT. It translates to CASHLDRSNTGELFF.

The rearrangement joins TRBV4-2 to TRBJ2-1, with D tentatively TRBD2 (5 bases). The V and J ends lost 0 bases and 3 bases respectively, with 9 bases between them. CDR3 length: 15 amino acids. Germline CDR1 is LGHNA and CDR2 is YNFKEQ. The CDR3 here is CASSQDGEFYNEQFF. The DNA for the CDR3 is TGTGCCAGCAGCCAAGACGGGGAATTCTACAATGAGCAGTTCTTC.

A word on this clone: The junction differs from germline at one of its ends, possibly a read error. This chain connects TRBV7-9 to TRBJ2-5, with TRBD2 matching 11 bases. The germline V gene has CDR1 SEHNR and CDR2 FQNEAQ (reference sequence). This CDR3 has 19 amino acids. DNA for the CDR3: TGTTCCAGCAGCCCTCGCGTGACTAGCGGGGCACGATCCCAAGAGACCCAGTACTTC. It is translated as CSSSPRVTSGARSQETQYF.

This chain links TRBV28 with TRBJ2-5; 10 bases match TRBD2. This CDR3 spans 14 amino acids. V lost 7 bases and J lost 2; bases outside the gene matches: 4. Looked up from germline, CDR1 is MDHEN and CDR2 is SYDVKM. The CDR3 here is CASKGLAIQETQYF. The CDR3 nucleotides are TGTGCCAGCAAGGGACTAGCGATACAAGAGACCCAGTACTTC.

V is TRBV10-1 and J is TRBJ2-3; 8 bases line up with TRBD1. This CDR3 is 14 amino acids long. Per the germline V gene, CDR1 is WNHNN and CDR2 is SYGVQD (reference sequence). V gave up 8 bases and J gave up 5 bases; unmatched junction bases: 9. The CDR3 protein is CASGSDRVGDTQYF. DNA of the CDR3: TGCGCCAGCGGGTCGGACAGGGTAGGAGATACGCAGTATTTT.

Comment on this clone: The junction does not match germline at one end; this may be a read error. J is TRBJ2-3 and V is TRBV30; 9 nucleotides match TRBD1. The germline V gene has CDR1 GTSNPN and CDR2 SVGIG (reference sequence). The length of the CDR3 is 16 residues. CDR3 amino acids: CARSGRTGERTDTQYF. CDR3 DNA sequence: TGTGCCCGGAGTGGAAGGACAGGGGAACGGACAGATACGCAGTATTTT.

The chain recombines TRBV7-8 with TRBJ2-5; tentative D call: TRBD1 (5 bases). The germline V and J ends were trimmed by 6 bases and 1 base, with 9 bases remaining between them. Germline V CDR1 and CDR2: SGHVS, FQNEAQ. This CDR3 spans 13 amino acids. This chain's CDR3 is CASRDTFQETQYF. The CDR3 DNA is TGTGCCAGCAGGGACACCTTCCAAGAGACCCAGTACTTC. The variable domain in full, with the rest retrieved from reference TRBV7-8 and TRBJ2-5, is GAGVSQSPRYKVAKRGQDVALRCDPISGHVSLFWYQQALGQGPEFLTYFQNEAQLDKSGLPSDRFFAERPEGSVSTLKIQRTQQEDSAVYLCASRDTFQETQYFGPGTRLLVL.

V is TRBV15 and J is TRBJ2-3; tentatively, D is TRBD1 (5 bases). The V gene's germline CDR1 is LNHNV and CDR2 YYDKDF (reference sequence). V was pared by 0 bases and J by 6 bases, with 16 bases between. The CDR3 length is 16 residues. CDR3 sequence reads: CATSRDRGRVEDTQYF. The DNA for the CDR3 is TGTGCCACCAGCAGAGATCGTGGCAGGGTCGAGGATACGCAGTATTTT.